This T cell receptor beta chain came from a study of blood T cell repertoires in COVID-19. Study-wide context: Nucleic acid was either cDNA or gDNA, and it came from T cells, B-cell-depleted T cells, or PBMCs.

Germline CDR1 SGHDT, CDR2 YYEEEE. The length of the CDR3 is 16 residues. The V gene end was trimmed by 0 bases and the J gene end by 8 bases; junction bases not matched to a gene: 11. Sequencing was performed with immunoSEQ multiplex PCR; in TCRdb, only in-frame clones are kept and a portion is missing. The sample holds 200,000 to 250,000 clones, 80% to 85% seen once. The sequencing input was PBMCs or T cells enriched from blood (not recorded which). The chain couples TRBV5-6 to TRBJ2-1; 7 bases fit TRBD1. This clonotype originated in a woman aged 50 to 65 with acute COVID-19. In nucleotides, the CDR3 is TGTGCCAGCAGCTTGGACGGGCCAAGACAGGGATATGAGCAGTTCTTC. It encodes CASSLDGPRQGYEQFF. Full variable domain (outside the CDR3, taken from reference TRBV5-6 and TRBJ2-1): DAGVTQSPTHLIKTRGQQVTLRCSPKSGHDTVSWYQQALGQGPQFIFQYYEEEERQRGNFPDRFSGHQFPNYSSELNVNALLLGDSALYLCASSLDGPRQGYEQFFGPGTRLTVL.